This TCR beta chain was obtained from a study of T cell responses to AZD1222 COVID-19 vaccine. Findings of the study overall: CD4 TCRs associated with vaccination spanned spike, dominating at 160-218 and 743-854.

With regard to this clone: Its matching antigen is unknown.

Repertoires were generated with immunoSEQ multiplex PCR, while TCRdb's copy carries only in-frame clones and drops some. Here the sample spans approximately 190,000 clones, over 80% being singletons. The CDR3 is 14 residues long. After removal of 6 bases from V and 7 bases from J, the junction contained 11 bases not matched to a gene. Germline assignment: CDR1 MNHEY and CDR2 SMNVEV (reference sequence). The chain couples TRBV27 to TRBJ2-7, with TRBD1 matching over 8 bases. The sequence derives from an adult in good health. Specimen: peripheral blood, collected on day 0 of MenACWY control vaccination. CDR3 sequence: CASRTTGAPGEQYF. In DNA form, the CDR3 reads TGTGCCAGCAGGACGACAGGGGCCCCGGGAGAGCAGTACTTC.